The T cell receptor (beta chain) under discussion was sequenced for a study of siplizumab effects on memory and regulatory T cells. Study observations and caveats: Mappable alloreactive CD4+ clones averaged approximately 69% Treg-derived with siplizumab versus under 30% in controls. With siplizumab, cumulative frequency of CD4+ memory-derived alloreactive sequences dropped significantly. Only a minority of proliferating CD4+ or CD8+ clones had an assignable naive or memory phenotype, with roughly 80-95% lacking one.

As regards this clone: Its antigen is as yet unknown.

The germline V gene has CDR1 GTSNPN and CDR2 SVGIG (reference sequence). The CDR3 contains 14 residues. The table came from immunoSEQ multiplex PCR; TCRdb's copy has only in-frame clones and leaves some out. The table includes 110,000 or so clones, just over 90% detected once. V gene TRBV30 combines with J gene TRBJ2-5; a possible D gene is TRBD1 (5 bases). The DNA end is more similar to TRBJ2-7, so the J call may be wrong. This clonotype was obtained from a human donor in good health. Sequences were obtained from CD4+ T cells sorted from blood. CDR3 sequence: CAWSADSGRYEQYF. The DNA of the CDR3 is TGTGCCTGGAGTGCAGACAGTGGGCGCTACGAGCAGTACTTC.